This T cell receptor (beta chain) was profiled in a study of control samples from healthy donors and cancer patients. V shed 5 bases, J shed 7 bases, and the junction held 5 bases outside the gene matches. This CDR3 comprises 14 residues. The V gene's germline CDR1 is MNHEY and CDR2 SVGAGI. TCRdb's table, derived via immunoSEQ multiplex PCR, lists solely in-frame clones and lacks some. The table includes some 95,000 clones, 92% detected once. Sequences were obtained from blood. The source is a human donor in good health. The donor label of this sample is uncertain. The chain combines TRBV6-5 with TRBJ1-4; 9 bases line up with TRBD1. The CDR3 DNA reads TGTGCCAGCAGTCAGGACAGGGGAGGTGAAAAACTGTTTTTT. It yields the protein CASSQDRGGEKLFF.